The T cell receptor (beta chain) described here comes from a study of CD8 T cells in ankylosing spondylitis. Each TCR beta library was made by quantitative 5'-RACE that incorporated molecular barcodes. TCRdb reprocessed the 5' RACE reads via MiXCR and lists one record per CDR3 protein. The sample yields approximately 90,000 distinct CDR3 sequences, about 7.7% seen once. This clonotype has a count of ten or more. No antigen is known for it. The CDR3 runs 13 residues. V gave up 6 bases and J gave up 7 bases, with 10 bases separating them. Germline-derived CDR1 and CDR2 are MNHEY and SMNVEV (reference sequence). Study findings and constraints: Seemingly distinctive of ankylosing spondylitis blood was a TCR beta motif formed by eight highly homologous variants. Disease-linked clones bore a CD8+ phenotype and were relatively rare in peripheral blood.

The receptor's source is a male donor with ankylosing spondylitis or in good health (not recorded which). The sample taken for sequencing was blood, either unsorted or a sorted T cell fraction (not recorded which). The V gene is TRBV27, the J gene TRBJ1-6; D is undetermined. CDR3 sequence reads: CASSGPRNSPLHF. CDR3 DNA: TGTGCCAGCAGCGGGCCTCGAAATTCACCCCTCCACTTT.